Sequencing of this T cell receptor beta chain was carried out in a study of cytomegalovirus exposure and HLA in healthy donors. CDR3 length: 13 residues. V was pared by 0 bases and J by 5 bases, with 7 bases between. Germline-derived CDR1 and CDR2 are WSHSY and SAAADI. Comments on this clone: The same CDR3 is also encoded by other DNA sequences in this sample.

PCR was performed using 60 Vbeta and 13 Jbeta primers. The data were produced by immunoSEQ multiplex PCR, yet TCRdb's version contains in-frame clones alone and is incomplete. The sample has about 90,000 clones; 65% to 80% are singletons. J is TRBJ1-1 and V is TRBV10-2, with D possibly matching TRBD1 (6 bases). The sequenced material came from PBMCs. The sequence was collected from a man aged 30 to 45 in good health and CMV-seronegative. As DNA, the CDR3 is TGCGCCAGCAGTGAGTCAGGGGGTACTGAAGCTTTCTTT. It is translated as CASSESGGTEAFF.